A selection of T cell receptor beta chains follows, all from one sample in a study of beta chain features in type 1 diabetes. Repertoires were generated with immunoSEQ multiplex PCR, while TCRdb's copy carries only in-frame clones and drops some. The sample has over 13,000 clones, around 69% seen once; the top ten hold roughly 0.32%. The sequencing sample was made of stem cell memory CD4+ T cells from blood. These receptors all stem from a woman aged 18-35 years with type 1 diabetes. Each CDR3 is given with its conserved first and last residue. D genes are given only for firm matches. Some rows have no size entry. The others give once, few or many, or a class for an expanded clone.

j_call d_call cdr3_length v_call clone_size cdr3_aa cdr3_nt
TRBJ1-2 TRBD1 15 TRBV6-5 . CASSSPGQGVYGYTF TGTGCCAGCAGTTCCCCGGGACAGGGGGTCTATGGCTACACCTTC
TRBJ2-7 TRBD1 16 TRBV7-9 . CASASGPRTGDSEQYF TGTGCCAGCGCCTCAGGCCCGAGGACAGGGGATTCCGAGCAGTACTTC
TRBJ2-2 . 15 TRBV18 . CASSLGGVLVGELFF TGTGCCAGCTCCCTGGGAGGAGTCCTCGTCGGGGAGCTGTTTTTT
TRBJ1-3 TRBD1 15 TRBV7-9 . CASPGQETSGNTIYF TGTGCCAGCCCGGGACAGGAAACCTCTGGAAACACCATATATTTT
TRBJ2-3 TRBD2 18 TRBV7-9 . CASSLEGTGAGNTDTQYF TGTGCCAGCAGCTTAGAGGGAACGGGAGCGGGAAACACAGATACGCAGTATTTT
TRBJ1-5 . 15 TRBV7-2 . CASSMGYRVGQPQHF TGTGCCAGCAGCATGGGGTACAGGGTCGGGCAGCCCCAGCATTTT
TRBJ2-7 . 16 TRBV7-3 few CASSSTTGLMSYEQYF TGTGCCAGCAGCTCAACGACAGGATTAATGTCCTACGAGCAGTACTTC
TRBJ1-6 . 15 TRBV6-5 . CASSYGPFGGSPLHF TGTGCCAGCAGTTACGGTCCGTTCGGAGGTTCACCCCTCCACTTT
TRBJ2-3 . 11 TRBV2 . CASAEKDTQYF TGTGCCAGCGCAGAAAAAGATACGCAGTATTTT
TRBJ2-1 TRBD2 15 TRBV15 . CATSRGLAGYNEQFF TGTGCCACCAGCAGAGGACTAGCGGGTTACAATGAGCAGTTCTTC
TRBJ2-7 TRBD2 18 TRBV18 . CASSPISLAGGIPYEQYF TGTGCCAGCTCACCAATTTCCCTAGCGGGAGGGATTCCCTACGAGCAGTACTTC
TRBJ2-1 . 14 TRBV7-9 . CASSLRRDVNEQFF TGTGCCAGCAGCTTAAGGCGGGACGTCAATGAGCAGTTCTTC
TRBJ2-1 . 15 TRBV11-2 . CASSPWGTPNNEQFF TGTGCCAGCAGCCCCTGGGGGACACCAAACAATGAGCAGTTCTTC
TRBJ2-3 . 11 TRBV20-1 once CSGVLSDTQYF TGCAGTGGAGTCTTATCAGATACGCAGTATTTT
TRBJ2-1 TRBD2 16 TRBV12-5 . CASGLVLGSGITEQFF TGTGCTAGTGGTTTGGTACTAGGTAGCGGGATTACTGAGCAGTTCTTC
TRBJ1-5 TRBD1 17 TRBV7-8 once CASSPLPGTGTYQPQHF TGTGCCAGCAGCCCACTACCCGGGACAGGGACTTATCAGCCCCAGCATTTT
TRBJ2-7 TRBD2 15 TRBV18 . CASSLGTSGIDEQYF TGTGCCAGCTCACTCGGGACTAGCGGGATCGACGAGCAGTACTTC
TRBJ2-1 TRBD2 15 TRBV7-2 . CASSLVAGVRYEQFF TGTGCCAGCAGCTTAGTTGCGGGAGTAAGGTATGAGCAGTTCTTC
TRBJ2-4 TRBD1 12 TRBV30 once CAWSPPVGQRNF TGTGCCTGGAGTCCTCCAGTGGGACAGCGGAACTTC
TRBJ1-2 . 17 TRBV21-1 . CASSNRLGGRDYGGYTF TGTGCCAGCAGCAACAGACTGGGTGGCAGGGACTATGGCGGCTACACCTTC
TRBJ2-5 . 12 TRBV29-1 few CSGRGTAETQYF TGCAGCGGCAGGGGGACTGCAGAGACCCAGTACTTC
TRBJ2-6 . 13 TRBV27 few CASSLSGANVLTF TGTGCCAGCAGCCTTTCTGGGGCCAACGTCCTGACTTTC
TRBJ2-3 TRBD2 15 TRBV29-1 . CSVRGGGSSTDTQYF TGCAGCGTGCGGGGGGGTGGAAGCAGCACAGATACGCAGTATTTT
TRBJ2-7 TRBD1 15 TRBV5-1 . CASSARQGGKNEQYF TGCGCCAGCAGCGCTCGACAGGGGGGTAAGAACGAGCAGTACTTC
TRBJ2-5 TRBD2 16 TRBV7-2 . CASSFPGLAGRETQYF TGTGCCAGCAGCTTCCCGGGACTAGCGGGAAGGGAGACCCAGTACTTC
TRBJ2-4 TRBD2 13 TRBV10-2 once CASSRTSGHIQYF TGCGCCAGCTCGAGGACTAGCGGACATATTCAGTACTTC
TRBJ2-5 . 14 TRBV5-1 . CASRQRQSQETQYF TGCGCCAGCAGGCAGAGACAGTCCCAAGAGACCCAGTACTTC
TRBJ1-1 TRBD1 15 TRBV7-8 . CASSSLGGRGSEAFF TGTGCCAGCAGCTCCTTGGGTGGCAGGGGGTCTGAAGCTTTCTTT
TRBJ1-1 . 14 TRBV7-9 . CASSFRPKNTEAFF TGTGCCAGCAGCTTCAGGCCTAAGAACACTGAAGCTTTCTTT
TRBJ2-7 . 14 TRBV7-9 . CASSLGTTRYEQYF TGTGCCAGCAGCTTAGGGACTACCAGGTACGAGCAGTACTTC
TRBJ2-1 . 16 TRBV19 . CASSPIDRSSYNEQFF TGTGCCAGTAGTCCTATAGACAGGAGCTCCTACAATGAGCAGTTCTTC
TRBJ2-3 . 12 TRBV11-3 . CASSRDTDTQYF TGTGCCAGCAGCCGGGACACAGATACGCAGTATTTT
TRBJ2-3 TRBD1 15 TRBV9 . CASSAGQVPPDTQYF TGTGCCAGCAGCGCGGGACAGGTTCCCCCAGATACGCAGTATTTT
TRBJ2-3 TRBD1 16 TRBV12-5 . CASGLVLTGEGDTQYF TGTGCTAGTGGTTTGGTACTTACAGGGGAAGGAGATACGCAGTATTTT
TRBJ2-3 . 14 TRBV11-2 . CASSYLRLTDTQYF TGTGCCAGCAGCTATTTGCGTCTCACAGATACGCAGTATTTT
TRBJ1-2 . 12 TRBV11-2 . CASSLQYYGYTF TGTGCCAGCAGCTTACAGTACTATGGCTACACCTTC
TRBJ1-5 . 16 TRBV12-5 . CASGLVNGLEVQPQHF TGTGCTAGTGGTTTGGTCAACGGGTTAGAGGTTCAGCCCCAGCATTTT
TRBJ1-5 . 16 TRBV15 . CATSRDGGSGNQPQHF TGTGCCACCAGCAGAGATGGAGGGAGTGGCAATCAGCCCCAGCATTTT
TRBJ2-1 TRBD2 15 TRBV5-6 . CASRSSGRSYNEQFF TGTGCCAGCAGGTCTAGCGGGAGAAGCTACAATGAGCAGTTCTTC
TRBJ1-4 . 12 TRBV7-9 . CASGALGEKLFF TGTGCCAGCGGGGCGCTGGGTGAAAAACTGTTTTTT
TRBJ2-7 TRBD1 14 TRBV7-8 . CASSVQGGTYEQYF TGTGCCAGCAGCGTACAGGGGGGTACCTACGAGCAGTACTTC
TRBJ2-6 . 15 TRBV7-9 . CASSLVGVGANVLTF TGTGCCAGCAGCTTAGTAGGGGTCGGGGCCAACGTCCTGACTTTC
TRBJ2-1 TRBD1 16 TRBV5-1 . CASSSRTGSSYNEQFF TGCGCCAGCAGCTCCAGGACAGGGAGCTCCTACAATGAGCAGTTCTTC
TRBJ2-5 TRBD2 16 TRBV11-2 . CASSFQLAGIQETQYF TGTGCCAGCAGCTTCCAACTAGCGGGAATACAAGAGACCCAGTACTTC
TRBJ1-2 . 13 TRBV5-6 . CASTPGLHYGYTF TGTGCCAGCACCCCGGGACTGCACTATGGCTACACCTTC
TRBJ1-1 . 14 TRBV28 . CASSKTAMNTEAFF TGTGCCAGCAGTAAGACAGCGATGAACACTGAAGCTTTCTTT
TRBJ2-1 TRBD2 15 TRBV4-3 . CASSQDGTSGEEQFF TGCGCCAGCAGCCAAGATGGGACTAGCGGCGAAGAGCAGTTCTTC
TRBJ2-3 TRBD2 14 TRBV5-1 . CASRRGGSADTQYF TGCGCCAGCAGGAGGGGCGGGAGTGCAGATACGCAGTATTTT
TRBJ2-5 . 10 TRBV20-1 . CSGSQETQYF TGCAGTGGGAGCCAAGAGACCCAGTACTTC
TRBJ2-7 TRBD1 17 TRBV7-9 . CASSVILGGRLVYEQYF TGTGCCAGCAGCGTAATCCTAGGGGGCCGCTTAGTATACGAGCAGTACTTC
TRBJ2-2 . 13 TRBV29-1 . CSVEVQTRGELFF TGCAGCGTTGAAGTCCAGACTAGAGGGGAGCTGTTTTTT
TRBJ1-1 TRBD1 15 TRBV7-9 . CASSPGQGAGTEAFF TGTGCCAGCAGCCCGGGACAGGGGGCCGGCACTGAAGCTTTCTTT
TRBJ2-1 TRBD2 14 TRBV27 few CASSLAGGNNEQFF TGTGCCAGCAGTTTAGCGGGGGGGAACAATGAGCAGTTCTTC
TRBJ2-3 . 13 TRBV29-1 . CSVAAVSTDTQYF TGCAGCGTTGCTGCGGTTAGCACAGATACGCAGTATTTT
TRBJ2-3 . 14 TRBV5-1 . CASTMRLGADTQYF TGCGCCAGCACCATGCGACTAGGTGCAGATACGCAGTATTTT
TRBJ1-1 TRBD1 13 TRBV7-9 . CASSLDRGAEAFF TGTGCCAGCAGCTTAGACAGGGGTGCTGAAGCTTTCTTT
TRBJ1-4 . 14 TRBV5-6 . CASSSTGVNEKLFF TGTGCCAGCAGCTCGACAGGCGTAAATGAAAAACTGTTTTTT
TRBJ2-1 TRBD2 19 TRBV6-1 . CASSEGTGAAGGPYNEQFF TGTGCCAGCAGTGAAGGGACAGGCGCAGCGGGAGGCCCCTACAATGAGCAGTTCTTC